A selection of T cell receptor beta chains follows, all from one sample in a study of T cells after yellow fever vaccination. TCRdb ran MiXCR on the 5' RACE reads and lists one entry per CDR3 protein. The repertoire holds 450,000 to 650,000 distinct CDR3 sequences, with 21% as singletons. The source was PBMCs, collected approximately 22 days after the first yellow fever vaccination. The receptors shown here come from a young man who received the YFV17D yellow fever vaccine. CDR3s include the opening cysteine and the closing phenylalanine or tryptophan. D genes are given only for firm matches. A clone size is listed for some rows: how often the clone was seen (once, few, many), or a class if it is expanded.

size	D	V	J	DNA	CDR3
-	-	TRBV5-6	TRBJ2-3	TGTGCCAGCAGTCGAAGACACAATACGCAGTATTTT	CASSRRHNTQYF
-	TRBD2	TRBV19	TRBJ2-5	TGTGCCAGTCCGGGGGGGGTCGAGGAGACCCAGTACTTC	CASPGGVEETQYF
few	-	TRBV6-2/TRBV6-3	TRBJ1-5	TGTGCCAGCAGTTACGGCGCCCCGGCTCAGCCCCAGCATTTT	CASSYGAPAQPQHF
few	-	TRBV9	TRBJ1-2	TGTGCCAGCAGCGCCGGGGGAACACGAGTCTATGGCTACACCTTC	CASSAGGTRVYGYTF
-	-	TRBV2	TRBJ1-3	TGTGCCAGCAGTGTTTCCGGGGACGGAAACACCATATATTTT	CASSVSGDGNTIYF
-	-	TRBV7-2	TRBJ1-2	TGTGCCAGCAGATTTACAGGGTCCAATGGCTACACCTTC	CASRFTGSNGYTF
few	-	TRBV4-2	TRBJ1-2	TGTGCCAGCAGCCAAGACAGGGGAGAAGGATATGGCTACACCTTC	CASSQDRGEGYGYTF
few	-	TRBV30	TRBJ2-6	TGTGCCTGGGGTTTGGACTTGGGGGCCAACGTCCTGACTTTC	CAWGLDLGANVLTF
-	-	TRBV10-3	TRBJ2-1	TGTGCCATCAGAACAGAGTTCCCCCTCAGGGATGAGCAGTTCTTC	CAIRTEFPLRDEQFF
-	-	TRBV5-1	TRBJ1-2	TGCGCCAGCAGCTTCGGGGTAGACGCTAACTATGGCTACACCTTC	CASSFGVDANYGYTF
-	-	TRBV4-3	TRBJ1-1	TGCGCCAGCAGCCAAGACCCTCCACAGGGAATGAACACTGAAGCTTTCTTT	CASSQDPPQGMNTEAFF
-	-	TRBV29-1	TRBJ2-2	TGCAGCGGGTGGGGCGACACCGGGGAGCTGTTTTTT	CSGWGDTGELFF
few	-	TRBV7-2	TRBJ1-6	TGTGCCAGCAGCCCCCGACTCTATAATTCACCCCTCCACTTT	CASSPRLYNSPLHF
few	-	TRBV5-1	TRBJ2-2	TGCGCCAGCGCTCCTCGTAGGGACCACACCGGGGAGCTGTTTTTT	CASAPRRDHTGELFF
-	-	TRBV6-1	TRBJ2-3	TGTGCCAGCAGCCCACGCCGGGGGCGGGACACAGATACGCAGTATTTT	CASSPRRGRDTDTQYF
few	-	TRBV7-9	TRBJ1-4	TGTGCCAGCAGCGTACTGGACCAACTAGGAGAAAAACTGTTTTTT	CASSVLDQLGEKLFF
few	TRBD2	TRBV5-4	TRBJ2-2	TGTGCCAGTACGCGGGGGACGGGGGAAACCGGGGAGCTGTTTTTT	CASTRGTGETGELFF
-	-	TRBV7-2	TRBJ2-2	TGTGCCAGCAGCTTAAACTTCGGGAACACCGGGGAGCTGTTTTTT	CASSLNFGNTGELFF
few	-	TRBV11-2	TRBJ2-1	TGTGCCAGCAGCTTAGATGGAGTTGGGCGGCCCTCCTACAATGAGCAGTTCTTC	CASSLDGVGRPSYNEQFF
-	-	TRBV15	TRBJ2-5	TGTGCCACCAGCGGCCGTGGGGGGCGGGAGACCCAGTACTTC	CATSGRGGRETQYF
few	-	TRBV6-2/TRBV6-3	TRBJ2-7	TGTGCCAGCAGCTACGACCCTCCCCGCCGCGAAGAGCAGTACTTC	CASSYDPPRREEQYF
few	-	TRBV19	TRBJ1-2	TGTGCCAGTAGTATAGATCCCACAGCTAACTATGGCTACACCTTC	CASSIDPTANYGYTF
-	-	TRBV20-1	TRBJ2-3	TGCAGTGCTAGGGACATCCTCACAGATACGCAGTATTTT	CSARDILTDTQYF
-	-	TRBV20-1	TRBJ2-3	TGCAGTGCTCCCCTAGCAGGCCACACAGATACGCAGTATTTT	CSAPLAGHTDTQYF
few	-	TRBV5-1	TRBJ2-2	TGCGCCAGCAGGGCTGACGGGACCGGGGAGCTGTTTTTT	CASRADGTGELFF
-	-	TRBV24-1	TRBJ2-2	TGTGCCACCAGTGATTTTCTCGTGGGCAAACCCGGGGAGCTGTTTTTT	CATSDFLVGKPGELFF
few	TRBD1	TRBV19	TRBJ1-5	TGTGCCAGTAGTATAACAGGGGGCGAGAATCAGCCCCAGCATTTT	CASSITGGENQPQHF
-	-	TRBV20-1	TRBJ1-1	TGCAGTGCTAACCGACAGGCCTCTGAAGCTTTCTTT	CSANRQASEAFF
many	-	TRBV5-1	TRBJ2-2	TGCGCCAGCAGCTTGGTATGGGCTGGCGGGGAGCTGTTTTTT	CASSLVWAGGELFF
-	-	TRBV11-2	TRBJ2-2	TGTGCCAGCAGCTTAGTTCTCAGCGGCGAATTCCACACCGGGGAGCTGTTTTTT	CASSLVLSGEFHTGELFF
few	-	TRBV12-3/TRBV12-4	TRBJ1-1	TGTGCCAGCAGGATACAGATGAACACTGAAGCTTTCTTT	CASRIQMNTEAFF
-	-	TRBV7-3	TRBJ1-1	TGTGCCAGCAGCTTTTATCCCTTAGGAGGAGGAACGGCTGAAGCTTTCTTT	CASSFYPLGGGTAEAFF
few	-	TRBV4-2	TRBJ1-1	TGTGCCAGCAGCCAAGTTGGAAGGGAAAAACGAGCTTTCTTT	CASSQVGREKRAFF
-	-	TRBV7-2	TRBJ2-2	TGTGCCAGCAGCTTGCGACTAGTTACCGGGGAGCTGTTTTTT	CASSLRLVTGELFF
-	-	TRBV7-2	TRBJ1-3	TGTGCCAGCAGCGACGGACCCCCGACCTCTGGAAACACCATATATTTT	CASSDGPPTSGNTIYF
-	TRBD1	TRBV7-2	TRBJ1-4	TGTGCCAGCAGCAGAACGGGACAGCAGAATGAAAAACTGTTTTTT	CASSRTGQQNEKLFF
few	-	TRBV12-3/TRBV12-4	TRBJ2-7	TGTGCCAGCAGCGGTCGGGTGCGAGAGCAGTACTTC	CASSGRVREQYF
few	-	TRBV27	TRBJ2-3	TGTGCCAGCAGTTTCCGGGACGGAGGCACAGATACGCAGTATTTT	CASSFRDGGTDTQYF
-	-	TRBV5-1	TRBJ2-2	TGCGCCAGCAGCTTGGTGGCAGGGAACACCGGGGAGCTGTTTTTT	CASSLVAGNTGELFF
few	-	TRBV28	TRBJ1-5	TGTGCCAGCAGGGGGGCTAGTTATCAGCCCCAGCATTTT	CASRGASYQPQHF
-	-	TRBV3-1	TRBJ1-1	TGTGCCAGCAGCCAAGATGCAGCCCCGAACACTGAAGCTTTCTTT	CASSQDAAPNTEAFF
few	-	TRBV5-6	TRBJ1-4	TGTGCCAGCAAGAAGGGACCAATTAATGAAAAACTGTTTTTT	CASKKGPINEKLFF
-	TRBD1	TRBV20-1	TRBJ2-5	TGCAGTGCTCACAGGGGCCAAGAGACCCAGTACTTC	CSAHRGQETQYF